The 3 T cell receptor beta chains below all came from one sample that was sequenced in a study of siplizumab effects on memory and regulatory T cells. The repertoire was sequenced with immunoSEQ multiplex PCR; TCRdb's copy has only in-frame clones and lacks some. The sample records 94,000 or so clones, 93% being singletons. Material for sequencing was CD8+ T cells sorted from blood. The receptors were sampled from a human donor in good health.

The genes are TRBV18 and TRBJ2-2; D is possibly TRBD1 or TRBD2 (5 bases each). Germline CDR1 KGHSH, CDR2 LQKENI. Trimming cost V 8 bases and J 7 bases, with 11 bases left between them. This CDR3 is 12 amino acids long. CDR3 sequence reads: CASGSRGGELFF. The CDR3 region has the DNA TGTGCCAGCGGATCGAGGGGCGGGGAGCTGTTTTTT.

This chain connects TRBV30 to TRBJ1-4; no clear D. Germline V gene sequence: CDR1 GTSNPN, CDR2 SVGIG (reference sequence). The CDR3 totals 11 residues. V gave up 4 bases and J gave up 4 bases, with 4 bases separating them. This CDR3 is CAWTGNEKLFF. CDR3 DNA sequence: TGTGCCTGGACTGGTAATGAAAAACTGTTTTTT.

This CDR3 reads CASSPLAESSYNEQFF. The CDR3 region has the DNA TGTGCCAGCAGCCCACTCGCCGAAAGCTCCTACAATGAGCAGTTCTTC. The chain is built from TRBV13 and TRBJ2-1; D unclear. Germline loops: CDR1 PRHDT, CDR2 FYEKMQ (reference sequence). This CDR3 contains 16 residues. Between the trimmed V and J ends, which lost 5 bases and 0 bases, there was a span of 14 bases. Full variable domain (rest looked up from reference TRBV13 and TRBJ2-1): AAGVIQSPRHLIKEKRETATLKCYPIPRHDTVYWYQQGPGQDPQFLISFYEKMQSDKGSIPDRFSAQQFSDYHSELNMSSLELGDSALYFCASSPLAESSYNEQFFGPGTRLTVL.